The 17 T cell receptor beta chains given below trace back to one sample, sequenced in a study of blood T cell repertoires in COVID-19. Some clones are missing from TCRdb's copy, which holds only in-frame ones; the method was immunoSEQ multiplex PCR. Of about 410,000 clones listed, 89% are singletons. Sample: peripheral blood. These receptors were obtained from a middle-aged woman with COVID-19, enrolled during active disease.

This rearrangement joins TRBV7-9 to TRBJ1-1; 9 nucleotides align to TRBD1. This CDR3 has 13 amino acids. CDR1 is SEHNR, CDR2 FQNEAQ, per germline (reference sequence). V lost 5 bases and J lost 11; bases outside the gene matches: 9. CDR3 DNA sequence: TGTGCCAGCAGCCGGGACAGGGCCCTGCGGGCTTTCTTT. Its protein product is CASSRDRALRAFF.

A single count supports this clone. The chain has TRBV9 and TRBJ2-3; 8 positions match TRBD2. This CDR3 is 17 amino acids long. The V and J ends lost 3 bases and 3 bases, in that order; junction bases with no gene match: 12. CDR1 is SGDLS, CDR2 YYNGEE, per germline. The CDR3 sequence is CASSASPGAGVTDTQYF. CDR3 DNA: TGTGCCAGCAGCGCGTCCCCGGGAGCGGGAGTAACAGATACGCAGTATTTT. The full variable domain, with the rest looked up from reference TRBV9 and TRBJ2-3, is DSGVTQTPKHLITATGQRVTLRCSPRSGDLSVYWYQQSLDQGLQFLIQYYNGEERAKGNILERFSAQQFPDLHSELNLSSLELGDSALYFCASSASPGAGVTDTQYFGPGTRLTVL.

J is TRBJ1-2 and V is TRBV4-3; D unresolved. Germline V gives CDR1 LGHNA, CDR2 YSLEER. CDR3 length: 14 amino acids. V gave up 0 bases and J gave up 4 bases, with 9 bases separating them. The CDR3 region has the DNA TGCGCCAGCAGCCAAGATAGAAGCGCCTATGGCTACACCTTC. Protein product: CASSQDRSAYGYTF.

The chain couples TRBV27 to TRBJ2-5; possible D gene TRBD2, 5 bases. Trimming shortened V by 5 bases and J by 4 bases, and 14 bases separated the two germline ends. This CDR3 contains 14 residues. Germline CDR1 is MNHEY and CDR2 is SMNVEV (reference sequence). As DNA, the CDR3 is TGTGCCAGCAGTCCCGGGGTGGGCGGAGAGACCCAGTACTTC. It codes for CASSPGVGGETQYF.

V gene TRBV7-3 combines with J gene TRBJ2-7, with D possibly matching TRBD1 (6 bases). Germline-derived CDR1 and CDR2 are SGHTA and FQGTGA. Trimming removed 2 bases from V and 4 bases from J, with 15 bases in between. The CDR3 length is 15 residues. This CDR3 is CASSLGPGELYEQYF. The DNA for the CDR3 is TGTGCCAGCAGCTTAGGTCCAGGGGAATTGTACGAGCAGTACTTC.

The genes are TRBV29-1 and TRBJ2-7; no clear D gene. Germline V gene sequence: CDR1 SQVTM, CDR2 ANQGSEA. This CDR3 comprises 13 residues. The V and J ends lost 1 base and 1 base respectively, with 8 bases between them. CDR3 sequence (DNA): TGCAGCGTTGAAGGGAGCTCTTCCTACGAGCAGTACTTC. Translation: CSVEGSSSYEQYF.

J is TRBJ2-7 and V is TRBV9, with 8 bases identical to TRBD2. The CDR3 runs 13 residues. Germline V lookup: CDR1 SGDLS, CDR2 YYNGEE. With V trimmed by 0 bases and J by 10 bases, 6 bases remained unmatched. The CDR3 DNA reads TGTGCCAGCAGCGTAGGAAATAGCGGGGTTCAGTACTTC. Translating it yields CASSVGNSGVQYF.

This clone was counted once. The gene calls are TRBV29-1 and TRBJ2-7; 8 bases map to TRBD1. Germline CDR1 reads SQVTM; CDR2 reads ANQGSEA. V shed 5 bases, J shed 0 bases, and the junction held 3 bases outside the gene matches. The CDR3 is 13 amino acids. The CDR3 coding sequence is TGCAGCGTTAGGACAGGGACCTCCTACGAGCAGTACTTC. Encoded protein: CSVRTGTSYEQYF.

This rearrangement joins TRBV7-9 to TRBJ1-2; D uncertain. Trimming pared 2 bases from V and 7 bases from J, leaving 5 bases between. This CDR3 region has 11 residues. Germline V gives CDR1 SEHNR, CDR2 FQNEAQ (reference sequence). CDR3 residues: CASSLSSGYTF. CDR3 nucleotides: TGTGCCAGCAGCTTATCGAGTGGCTACACCTTC.

This chain links TRBV21-1 with TRBJ1-3. TRBV21-1 has pseudogene status. The CDR3 is 16 residues long. The CDR3 DNA is TGTGCCAGCAGCAATCTAGAAGAAGGCCTCGCGGACACCATATATTTT. Translation: CASSNLEEGLADTIYF.

The chain is built from TRBV6-5 and TRBJ1-5, with D maybe TRBD1 (5 bases). CDR3 length: 14 amino acids. V lost 4 bases, J lost 3 bases, and 10 bases lay in between. Per germline, CDR1 MNHEY and CDR2 SVGAGI. The CDR3 nucleotides read TGTGCCAGCAGTTCCGGGGGGAACAATCAGCCCCAGCATTTT. Its translation is CASSSGGNNQPQHF.

This rearrangement joins TRBV7-9 to TRBJ1-6; 7 nucleotides match TRBD1. The ends lost 3 bases at V and 9 bases at J; junction bases unmatched: 5. Germline-derived CDR1 and CDR2 are SEHNR and FQNEAQ (reference sequence). CDR3 length: 14 amino acids. CDR3 residues: CASSLTGPRSPLHF. The DNA of the CDR3 is TGTGCCAGCAGCTTGACAGGGCCTCGTTCACCCCTCCACTTT.

The chain carries TRBV5-1 and TRBJ1-2; D is unresolved. The V gene lost 4 bases and the J gene lost 8 bases, with 18 bases spanning the gap. CDR3 size: 14 residues. CDR1 and CDR2 (germline): SGHRS, YFSETQ. CDR3 bases: TGCGCCAGCAGCCCGTGGGTCGGCTCGGGGGGCTACACCTTC. Translating it yields CASSPWVGSGGYTF.

V usage is TRBV12-5 and J usage is TRBJ1-4; TRBD1 agrees at 7 bases. CDR1 is LGHNT and CDR2 is FRNRAP in the germline V gene. The trim removed 4 bases at V and 1 base at J, leaving 6 bases unmatched. The CDR3 has 16 amino acids. CDR3 residues: CASGWGQTLTNEKLFF. The CDR3 nucleotides read TGTGCTAGTGGTTGGGGACAGACTTTAACTAATGAAAAACTGTTTTTT.

As concerns this clone: This sample also contains other DNA sequences that code for the same CDR3. The chain recombines TRBV18 with TRBJ1-5; D possibly corresponds to TRBD1 (5 bases). CDR3 length: 13 amino acids. V lost 2 bases and J lost 4, with 6 bases in between. Germline loops: CDR1 KGHSH, CDR2 LQKENI. The CDR3 spells CASSPGQNQPQHF. The DNA for the CDR3 is TGTGCCAGCTCACCAGGACAAAATCAGCCCCAGCATTTT. Drawing the rest from reference TRBV18 and TRBJ1-5, the complete variable domain is NAGVMQNPRHLVRRRGQEARLRCSPMKGHSHVYWYRQLPEEGLKFMVYLQKENIIDESGMPKERFSAEFPKEGPSILRIQQVVRGDSAAYFCASSPGQNQPQHFGDGTRLSIL.

This chain uses TRBV29-1 with TRBJ1-2; D may be TRBD1 (5 bases). Trimming cost V 4 bases and J 8 bases, with 11 bases left between them. Germline V gives CDR1 SQVTM, CDR2 ANQGSEA. This CDR3 has 11 amino acids. The DNA for the CDR3 is TGCAGCGTTGGGGGCACCAACGGCTACACCTTC. This gives the protein CSVGGTNGYTF. Variable domain in full (rest from reference TRBV29-1 and TRBJ1-2): SAVISQKPSRDICQRGTSLTIQCQVDSQVTMMFWYRQQPGQSLTLIATANQGSEATYESGFVIDKFPISRPNLTFSTLTVSNMSPEDSSIYLCSVGGTNGYTFGSGTRLTVV.

The chain has TRBV7-2 and TRBJ1-5; D might be TRBD1 (5 bases). Per germline, CDR1 SGHTA and CDR2 FQGNSA. V gave up 4 bases and J gave up 5 bases, with 12 bases separating them. This CDR3 has 14 amino acids. CDR3 bases: TGTGCCAGCAGCTCGACAGACGCATATCAGCCCCAGCATTTT. This gives the protein CASSSTDAYQPQHF.